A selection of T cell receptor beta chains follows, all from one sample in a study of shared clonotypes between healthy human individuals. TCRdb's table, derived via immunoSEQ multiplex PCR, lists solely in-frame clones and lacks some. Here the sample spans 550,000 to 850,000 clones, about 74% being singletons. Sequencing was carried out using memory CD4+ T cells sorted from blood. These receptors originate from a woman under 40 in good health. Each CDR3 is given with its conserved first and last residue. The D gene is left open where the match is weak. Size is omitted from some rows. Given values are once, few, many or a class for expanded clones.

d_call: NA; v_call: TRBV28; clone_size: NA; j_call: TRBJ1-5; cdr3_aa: CASSSSEPQHF; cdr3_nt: TGTGCCAGCAGTAGTAGCGAGCCCCAGCATTTT
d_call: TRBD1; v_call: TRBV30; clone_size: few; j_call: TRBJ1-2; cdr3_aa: CAWSLDRAGGYTF; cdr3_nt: TGTGCCTGGAGCCTAGACAGGGCCGGAGGCTACACCTTC
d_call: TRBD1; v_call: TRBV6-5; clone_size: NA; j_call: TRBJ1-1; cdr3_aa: CASSFRGMGNTEAFF; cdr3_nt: TGTGCCAGCAGTTTCAGGGGGATGGGAAACACTGAAGCTTTCTTT
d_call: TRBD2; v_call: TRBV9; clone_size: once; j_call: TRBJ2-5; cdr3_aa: CASSVASGRAGETQYF; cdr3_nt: TGTGCCAGCAGCGTCGCTAGCGGGAGGGCCGGGGAGACCCAGTACTTC
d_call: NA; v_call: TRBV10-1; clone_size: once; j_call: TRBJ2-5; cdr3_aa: CASSGEALGETQYF; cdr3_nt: TGCGCCAGCAGCGGGGAGGCCCTCGGGGAGACCCAGTACTTC
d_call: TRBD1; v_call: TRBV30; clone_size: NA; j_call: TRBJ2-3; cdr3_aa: CAWRTGLTDTQYF; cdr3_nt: TGTGCCTGGAGGACAGGGCTAACAGATACGCAGTATTTT
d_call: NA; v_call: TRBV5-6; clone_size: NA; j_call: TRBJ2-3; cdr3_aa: CASSLLQGDTQYF; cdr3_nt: TGTGCCAGCAGCCTCCTCCAGGGAGATACGCAGTATTTT
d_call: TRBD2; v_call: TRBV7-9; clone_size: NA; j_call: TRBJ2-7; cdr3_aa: CASSLIPSGITYEQYF; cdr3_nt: TGTGCCAGCAGCCTCATTCCTAGCGGAATAACCTACGAGCAGTACTTC
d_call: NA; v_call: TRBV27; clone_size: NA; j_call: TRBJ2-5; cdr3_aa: CASSLSRMETQYF; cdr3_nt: TGTGCCAGCAGTTTATCTAGAATGGAGACCCAGTACTTC
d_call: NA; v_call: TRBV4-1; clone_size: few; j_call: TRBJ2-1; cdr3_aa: CASSSHSETNYNEQFF; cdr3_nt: TGCGCCAGCAGCTCACATAGCGAGACGAATTACAATGAGCAGTTCTTC
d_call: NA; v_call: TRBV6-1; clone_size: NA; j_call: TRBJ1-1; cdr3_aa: CASSNLGGTTEAFF; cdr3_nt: TGTGCCAGCTCTAATCTGGGAGGGACCACTGAAGCTTTCTTT
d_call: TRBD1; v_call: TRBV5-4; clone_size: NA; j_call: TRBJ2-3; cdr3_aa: CASSFGQVTDTQYF; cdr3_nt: TGTGCCAGCAGCTTCGGACAGGTCACAGATACGCAGTATTTT
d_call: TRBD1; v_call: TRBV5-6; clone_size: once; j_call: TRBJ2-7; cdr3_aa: CASHGQVPPYEQYF; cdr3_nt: TGTGCCAGCCACGGACAGGTGCCGCCTTACGAGCAGTACTTC
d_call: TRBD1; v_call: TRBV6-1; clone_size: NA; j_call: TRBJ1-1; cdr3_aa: CASSDRTGGIYKAFF; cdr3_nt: TGTGCCAGCAGTGATAGGACAGGGGGTATATATAAAGCTTTCTTT
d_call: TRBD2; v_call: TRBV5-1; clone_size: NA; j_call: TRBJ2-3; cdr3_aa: CASSPGGGSTDTQYF; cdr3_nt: TGCGCCAGCAGCCCCGGCGGGGGAAGCACAGATACGCAGTATTTT
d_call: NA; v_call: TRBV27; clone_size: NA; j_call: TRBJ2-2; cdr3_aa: CASSYRVLVGELFF; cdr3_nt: TGTGCCAGCAGTTACAGGGTTTTAGTCGGGGAGCTGTTTTTT
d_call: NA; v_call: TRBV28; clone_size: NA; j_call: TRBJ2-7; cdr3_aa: CASSTPLGLWYF; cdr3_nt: TGTGCCAGCAGTACCCCCCTGGGGCTGTGGTACTTC
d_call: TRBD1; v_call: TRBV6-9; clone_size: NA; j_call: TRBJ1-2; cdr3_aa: CASSSAGQNYGYTF; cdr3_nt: TGTGCCAGCAGTTCGGCGGGACAGAACTATGGCTACACCTTC
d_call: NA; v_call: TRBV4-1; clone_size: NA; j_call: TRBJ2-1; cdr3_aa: CASSQEVASSEQFF; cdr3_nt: TGCGCCAGCAGCCAAGAAGTGGCGTCCAGTGAGCAGTTCTTC
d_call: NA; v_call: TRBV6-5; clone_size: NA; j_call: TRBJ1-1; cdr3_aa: CASGRGNLNTEAFF; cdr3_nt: TGTGCCAGCGGGCGGGGGAATCTGAACACTGAAGCTTTCTTT
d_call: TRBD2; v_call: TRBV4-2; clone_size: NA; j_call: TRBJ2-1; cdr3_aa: CASSQEGTSGGYNEQFF; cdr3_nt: TGTGCCAGCAGCCAAGAGGGGACTAGCGGGGGCTACAATGAGCAGTTCTTC
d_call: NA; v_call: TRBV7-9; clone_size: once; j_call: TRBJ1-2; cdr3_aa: CASSLEVAVYGYTF; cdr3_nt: TGTGCCAGCAGCTTGGAAGTTGCTGTCTATGGCTACACCTTC
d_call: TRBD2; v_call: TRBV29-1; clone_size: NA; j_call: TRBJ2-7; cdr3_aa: CSVRREYEQYF; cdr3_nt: TGCAGCGTTCGGCGGGAGTACGAGCAGTACTTC
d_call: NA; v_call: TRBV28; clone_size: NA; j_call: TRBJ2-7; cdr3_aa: CASKGGAYEQYF; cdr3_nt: TGTGCCAGCAAAGGCGGAGCCTACGAGCAGTACTTC
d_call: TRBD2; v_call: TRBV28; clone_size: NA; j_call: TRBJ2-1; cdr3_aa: CASIAGDMGNEQFF; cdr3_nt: TGTGCCAGCATAGCGGGAGATATGGGCAATGAGCAGTTCTTC
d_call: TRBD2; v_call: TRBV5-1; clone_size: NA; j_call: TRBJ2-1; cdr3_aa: CASRPGLVTSSYNEQFF; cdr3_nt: TGCGCCAGCAGACCGGGACTAGTCACCAGCTCCTACAATGAGCAGTTCTTC
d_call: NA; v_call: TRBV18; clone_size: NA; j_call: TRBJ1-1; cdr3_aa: CASSPRAQGNTEAFF; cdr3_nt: TGTGCCAGCTCACCCCGGGCCCAGGGGAACACTGAAGCTTTCTTT
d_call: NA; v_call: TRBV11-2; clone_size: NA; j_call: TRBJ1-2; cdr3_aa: CASSPHHHSRQAYGYTF; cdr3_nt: TGTGCCAGCAGCCCCCATCATCATTCTCGACAAGCCTATGGCTACACCTTC
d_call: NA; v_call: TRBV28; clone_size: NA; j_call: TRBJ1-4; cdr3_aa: CASSHSQQVVGEKLFF; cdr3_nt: TGTGCCAGCAGTCATTCCCAACAGGTCGTAGGGGAAAAACTGTTTTTT
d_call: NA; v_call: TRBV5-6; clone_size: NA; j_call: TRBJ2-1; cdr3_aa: CASSLLADNYNEQFF; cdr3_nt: TGTGCCAGCAGCTTGCTGGCGGATAACTACAATGAGCAGTTCTTC
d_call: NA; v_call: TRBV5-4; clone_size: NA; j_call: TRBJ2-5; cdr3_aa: CASSQLLGVGTQYF; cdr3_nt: TGTGCCAGCAGCCAACTTCTTGGGGTGGGGACCCAGTACTTC
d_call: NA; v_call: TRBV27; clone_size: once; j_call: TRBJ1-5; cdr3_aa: CASSPVGARRNQPQHF; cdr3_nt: TGTGCCAGCAGTCCGGTCGGGGCCCGGCGGAATCAGCCCCAGCATTTT
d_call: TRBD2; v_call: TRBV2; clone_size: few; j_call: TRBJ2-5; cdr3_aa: CASSERGLAGTTETQYF; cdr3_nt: TGTGCCAGCAGTGAAAGGGGATTAGCGGGTACCACTGAGACCCAGTACTTC
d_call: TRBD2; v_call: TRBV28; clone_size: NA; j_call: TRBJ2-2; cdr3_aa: CASSLRLAGGPYTGELFF; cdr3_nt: TGTGCCAGCAGTTTAAGACTAGCGGGAGGGCCCTACACCGGGGAGCTGTTTTTT
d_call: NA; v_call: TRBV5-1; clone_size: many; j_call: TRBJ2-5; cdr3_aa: CASSSTTGRGETQYF; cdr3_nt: TGCGCCAGCAGCTCGACAACAGGGCGGGGAGAGACCCAGTACTTC
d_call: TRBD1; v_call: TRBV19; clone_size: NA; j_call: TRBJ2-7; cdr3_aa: CASSTGQGAAEQYF; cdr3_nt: TGTGCCAGTAGTACGGGCCAGGGGGCTGCCGAGCAGTACTTC
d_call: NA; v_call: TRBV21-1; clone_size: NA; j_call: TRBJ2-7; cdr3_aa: CASRPPGVEAYEQYF; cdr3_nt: TGTGCCAGCAGACCCCCGGGGGTCGAGGCCTACGAGCAGTACTTC
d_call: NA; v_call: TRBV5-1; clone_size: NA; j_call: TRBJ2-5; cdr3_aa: CASSSPYQETQYF; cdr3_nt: TGCGCCAGCAGCTCTCCGTACCAAGAGACCCAGTACTTC
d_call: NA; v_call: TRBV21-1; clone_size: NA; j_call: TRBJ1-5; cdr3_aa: CASRDGNFGPQHF; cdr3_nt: TGTGCCAGCAGAGATGGGAATTTTGGGCCCCAGCATTTT
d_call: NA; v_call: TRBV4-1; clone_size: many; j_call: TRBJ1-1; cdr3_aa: CASSLLQGNTEAFF; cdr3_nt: TGCGCCAGCAGCCTATTACAGGGGAACACTGAAGCTTTCTTT
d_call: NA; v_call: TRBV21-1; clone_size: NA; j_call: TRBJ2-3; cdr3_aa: CASSRTGGTDTQYF; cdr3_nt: TGTGCCAGCAGCCGGACAGGAGGCACAGATACGCAGTATTTT
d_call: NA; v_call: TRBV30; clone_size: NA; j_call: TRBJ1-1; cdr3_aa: CAWRHFRRSNTEAFF; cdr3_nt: TGTGCCTGGAGGCATTTCAGGCGCTCCAACACTGAAGCTTTCTTT
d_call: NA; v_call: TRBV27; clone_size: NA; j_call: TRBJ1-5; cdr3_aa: CASSLRGHQPQHF; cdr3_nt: TGTGCCAGCAGTTTGAGGGGACATCAGCCCCAGCATTTT
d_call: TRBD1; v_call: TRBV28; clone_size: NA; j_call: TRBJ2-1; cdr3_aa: CASSLGTGIDEQFF; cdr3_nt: TGTGCCAGCAGTTTAGGGACAGGTATTGATGAGCAGTTCTTC
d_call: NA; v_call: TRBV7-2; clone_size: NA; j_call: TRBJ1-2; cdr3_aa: CASSEQYYGYTF; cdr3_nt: TGTGCCAGCAGTGAACAGTACTATGGCTACACCTTC